Below, 4 T cell receptor beta chains from the same sample are listed, as sequenced in a study of tumor and adjacent non-tumor tissue in lung cancer. TCRbeta libraries were built with three rounds of nested PCR, modified from ARM-PCR. Via MiXCR, TCRdb re-called the multiplex PCR reads, giving one row per CDR3 protein. This table has approximately 130,000 distinct CDR3 sequences, roughly 67% appearing once. No cell sorting was done before RNA was extracted from the tissue. Sequenced sample: lung tumor tissue. Receptors were obtained from a man younger than 40 with non-small cell lung cancer.

In this sample, this clonotype turned up many times. CDR3 sequence reads: CSARDDIIAGGTDTQYF. CDR3 coding DNA: TGCAGTGCTAGAGATGATATAATAGCGGGAGGCACAGATACGCAGTATTTT. The rearrangement links TRBV20-1 to TRBJ2-3; TRBD2 agrees at 9 bases. The V segment lost 0 bases and the J segment 1 base; nucleotides outside the gene matches: 8. The CDR3 is 17 residues long. Germline CDR1 DFQATT, CDR2 SNEGSKA (reference sequence).

Of note for this clonotype: This could be a read error, since a much larger clone is one nucleotide away. The chain employs TRBV12-3 or TRBV12-4 and TRBJ2-3, with D perhaps TRBD1 or TRBD2 (5 bases each). Trimming stripped 7 bases from V and 6 bases from J, with 14 bases between. The CDR3 covers 13 residues. In DNA form, the CDR3 reads TGTGCCAGCACACTAGTGGGGGTGGATACGCAGTATTTT. Amino acid sequence: CASTLVGVDTQYF.

A remark on this clonotype: Relative to the germline gene, one junction end is altered; a read error may explain this. The chain links TRBV20-1 to TRBJ2-3; TRBD2 agrees at 8 bases. Germline assignment: CDR1 DFQATT and CDR2 SNEGSKA (reference sequence). This CDR3 has 17 residues. CDR3 DNA sequence: TGCATTGCTAGTCACCGGGGGGGCCCAACTAGCACAGATACGCAGTATTTT. Protein: CIASHRGGPTSTDTQYF.

This clonotype was detected only once. A much larger clone differs by one base, so this may be a read error. This rearrangement joins TRBV7-8 to TRBJ1-5, with 7 bases aligning to TRBD1. The CDR3 is made up of 14 amino acids. The germline gives CDR1 SGHVS, CDR2 FQNEAQ. CDR3 protein: CASTGQTLNHPQHF. The CDR3 nucleotides are TGTGCCAGCACGGGACAGACCCTCAATCATCCCCAGCATTTT.